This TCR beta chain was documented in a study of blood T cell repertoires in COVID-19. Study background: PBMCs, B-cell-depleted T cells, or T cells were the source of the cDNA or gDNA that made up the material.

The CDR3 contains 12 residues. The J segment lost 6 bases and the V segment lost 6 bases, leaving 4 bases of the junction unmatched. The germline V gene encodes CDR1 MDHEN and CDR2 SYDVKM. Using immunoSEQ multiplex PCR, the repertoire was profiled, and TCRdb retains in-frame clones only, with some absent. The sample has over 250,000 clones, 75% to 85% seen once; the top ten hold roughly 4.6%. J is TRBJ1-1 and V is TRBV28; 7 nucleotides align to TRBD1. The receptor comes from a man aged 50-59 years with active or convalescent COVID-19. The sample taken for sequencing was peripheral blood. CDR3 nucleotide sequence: TGTGCCAGCAGGACAGGGCTGGCTGAAGCTTTCTTT. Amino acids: CASRTGLAEAFF.